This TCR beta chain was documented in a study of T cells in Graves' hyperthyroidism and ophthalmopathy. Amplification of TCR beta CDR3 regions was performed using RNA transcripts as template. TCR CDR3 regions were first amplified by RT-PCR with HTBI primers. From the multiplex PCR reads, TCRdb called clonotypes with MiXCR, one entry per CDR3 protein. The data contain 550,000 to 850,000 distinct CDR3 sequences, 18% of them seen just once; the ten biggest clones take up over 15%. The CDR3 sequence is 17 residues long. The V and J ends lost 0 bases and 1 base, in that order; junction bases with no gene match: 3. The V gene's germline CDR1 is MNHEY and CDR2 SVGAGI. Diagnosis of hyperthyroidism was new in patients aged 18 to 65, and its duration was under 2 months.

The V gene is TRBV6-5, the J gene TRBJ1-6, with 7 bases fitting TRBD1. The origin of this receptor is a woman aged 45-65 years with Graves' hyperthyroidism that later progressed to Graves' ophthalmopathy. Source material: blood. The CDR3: CASSYSPGQSYNSPLHF. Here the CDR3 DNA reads TGTGCCAGCAGTTACTCCCCGGGACAGTCCTATAATTCACCCCTCCACTTT.